This T cell receptor (beta chain) was sequenced for a study of T cells after yellow fever vaccination. One entry per CDR3 protein results from TCRdb running MiXCR on the 5' RACE reads. This table has approximately 250,000 distinct CDR3 sequences, around 6.7% appearing once. This CDR3 region has 18 residues. With V trimmed by 3 bases and J by 6 bases, 17 bases remained unmatched. Germline V gives CDR1 MNHEY, CDR2 SVGAGI. In the case of this clonotype: Its antigen is as yet unknown.

Study results and limitations: Most clones from primary vaccination resurfaced after the booster (approximately 97% CD4, 75% to 90% CD8).

Here the sequenced sample was CD4+ T cells sorted from PBMCs, taken on the day of the yellow fever booster vaccination. The chain links TRBV6-5 to TRBJ2-1; 7 bases are a match to TRBD2. This receptor was identified in a young man who received the YFV17D yellow fever vaccine. CDR3 DNA sequence: TGTGCCAGCAGTTATTTGTCTAGCGGAAAACCCGTCGGCAATGAGCAGTTCTTC. This translates into CASSYLSSGKPVGNEQFF.